The 6 T cell receptor beta chains listed next were all sequenced from one sample in a study of blood T cell repertoires in COVID-19. Clones were sequenced by immunoSEQ multiplex PCR, and TCRdb holds only the in-frame ones, with some missing. The table shows 410,000 or so clones, with around 89% occurring only once. The sample was peripheral blood. These receptors all stem from a woman aged 40 to 55 with COVID-19, enrolled during active disease.

J is TRBJ2-7 and V is TRBV2; 7 positions match TRBD2. Germline V gene lookup returns CDR1 SNHLY and CDR2 FYNNEI. With V trimmed by 7 bases and J by 1 base, 4 bases remained unmatched. The CDR3 is made up of 13 amino acids. Here the CDR3 DNA reads TGTGCCAGCACGGGGGGACTTTCCTACGAGCAGTACTTC. This gives the protein CASTGGLSYEQYF. The full variable domain, completed using reference TRBV2 and TRBJ2-7, is EPEVTQTPSHQVTQMGQEVILRCVPISNHLYFYWYRQILGQKVEFLVSFYNNEISEKSEIFDDQFSVERPDGSNFTLKIRSTKLEDSAMYFCASTGGLSYEQYFGPGTRLTVT.

The chain recombines TRBV28 with TRBJ2-2; the D gene is possibly TRBD2 (5 bases). CDR3 size: 15 residues. V shed 6 bases and J shed 5 bases, with 16 bases lying between them. Germline CDR1 reads MDHEN; CDR2 reads SYDVKM. This chain's CDR3 is CASRPGGGRTGELFF. The CDR3 DNA reads TGTGCCAGCAGACCTGGAGGAGGAAGGACCGGGGAGCTGTTTTTT.

V is TRBV5-1 and J is TRBJ2-1; 7 bases match TRBD1. The junction had 5 bases not matched to a gene; V was cut back by 5 bases and J by 3 bases. The CDR3 length is 14 residues. Germline CDR1 and CDR2: SGHRS and YFSETQ. DNA of the CDR3: TGCGCCAGCAGAAGGACAGGAAACTACAATGAGCAGTTCTTC. It codes for CASRRTGNYNEQFF.

This rearrangement joins TRBV7-6 to TRBJ1-4, with D perhaps matching TRBD1 (6 bases). The CDR3 is 16 amino acids. Germline V CDR1 and CDR2: SGHVS, FNYEAQ. With 3 bases removed from V and 2 bases from J, the gap between germline ends came to 13 bases. CDR3 residues: CASSLFGGYTNEKLFF. CDR3 nucleotide sequence: TGTGCCAGCAGCTTGTTTGGGGGCTACACTAATGAAAAACTGTTTTTT.

The V gene is TRBV5-1, the J gene TRBJ1-2, with 7 bases that match TRBD1. J lost 8 bases, V lost 2 bases, and 9 bases had no gene match. The germline V gene encodes CDR1 SGHRS and CDR2 YFSETQ. The CDR3 has 14 amino acids. CDR3 residues: CASSFDRVIGGYTF. CDR3 DNA sequence: TGCGCCAGCAGCTTCGACAGGGTGATTGGCGGCTACACCTTC.

Only one count was recorded for this clone. The chain employs TRBV7-9 and TRBJ1-2; 8 nucleotides align to TRBD1. Germline V lookup: CDR1 SEHNR, CDR2 FQNEAQ (reference sequence). Losses at the gene ends were 10 bases for V and 3 bases for J; bases not matched to a gene: 7. The length of the CDR3 is 13 residues. DNA of the CDR3: TGTGCCATCCCGGACAGGGAGGACTATGGCTACACCTTC. It specifies CAIPDREDYGYTF.